These T cell receptor beta chains were read from a single sample in a study of T cell changes during pregnancy in multiple sclerosis. TCRdb keeps only in-frame clones here, not all; method: immunoSEQ multiplex PCR. The table shows tens of thousands of clones, with about 93% occurring only once. Sequences were derived from peripheral blood, sampled in the first trimester of pregnancy. The origin of the receptors is a female donor with multiple sclerosis, enrolled in a pregnancy study. The CDR3 runs from the conserved cysteine through the conserved F or W. A D gene is named only where the DNA matches it firmly. Clone size is shown for a subset of rows, as once, few, many or a class of expanded clone.

J gene: TRBJ2-3
V gene: TRBV6-5
D gene: -
clone size: -
CDR3 protein: CASSRDLVTDTQYF
CDR3 DNA: TGTGCCAGCAGCCGGGACTTAGTCACAGATACGCAGTATTTT

J gene: TRBJ2-7
V gene: TRBV7-9
D gene: TRBD2
clone size: -
CDR3 protein: CASSPTSGSTGSYEQYF
CDR3 DNA: TGTGCCAGCAGCCCGACTAGCGGGAGTACGGGATCCTACGAGCAGTACTTC

J gene: TRBJ2-3
V gene: TRBV28
D gene: TRBD1
clone size: -
CDR3 protein: CASSILGTATDTQYF
CDR3 DNA: TGTGCCAGCAGTATACTAGGGACAGCCACAGATACGCAGTATTTT

J gene: TRBJ2-5
V gene: TRBV4-1
D gene: -
clone size: once
CDR3 protein: CASSQALPETQYF
CDR3 DNA: TGCGCCAGCAGCCAAGCTCTTCCGGAGACCCAGTACTTC

J gene: TRBJ2-5
V gene: TRBV7-2
D gene: TRBD1
clone size: -
CDR3 protein: CASSSNRGETQYF
CDR3 DNA: TGTGCCAGCAGCTCGAACAGGGGGGAGACCCAGTACTTC

J gene: TRBJ1-1
V gene: TRBV11-2
D gene: -
clone size: -
CDR3 protein: CASSLGDILEAFF
CDR3 DNA: TGTGCCAGCAGCTTAGGGGACATCCTTGAAGCTTTCTTT

J gene: TRBJ2-7
V gene: TRBV19
D gene: TRBD2
clone size: -
CDR3 protein: CASSPSGASYEQYF
CDR3 DNA: TGTGCCAGTAGTCCCAGCGGGGCCTCCTACGAGCAGTACTTC

J gene: TRBJ2-3
V gene: TRBV29-1
D gene: -
clone size: -
CDR3 protein: CSVTGTIDTQYF
CDR3 DNA: TGCAGCGTAACCGGGACAATAGATACGCAGTATTTT

J gene: TRBJ1-3
V gene: TRBV19
D gene: TRBD1
clone size: -
CDR3 protein: CASSRTGGNTIYF
CDR3 DNA: TGTGCCAGTAGCCGGACAGGTGGAAACACCATATATTTT

J gene: TRBJ2-2
V gene: TRBV6-1
D gene: -
clone size: -
CDR3 protein: CASSELRNTGELFF
CDR3 DNA: TGTGCCAGCAGTGAACTCAGGAACACCGGGGAGCTGTTTTTT

J gene: TRBJ2-7
V gene: TRBV27
D gene: -
clone size: -
CDR3 protein: CASSSRGRGEQYF
CDR3 DNA: TGTGCCAGCAGTTCAAGGGGCCGTGGCGAGCAGTACTTC

J gene: TRBJ2-7
V gene: TRBV5-1
D gene: -
clone size: once
CDR3 protein: CASSLRLPYEQYF
CDR3 DNA: TGCGCCAGCAGCCTGAGATTACCCTACGAGCAGTACTTC

J gene: TRBJ2-5
V gene: TRBV5-4
D gene: TRBD1
clone size: -
CDR3 protein: CASSSGQQETQYF
CDR3 DNA: TGTGCCAGCAGCTCGGGACAGCAAGAGACCCAGTACTTC

J gene: TRBJ2-1
V gene: TRBV2
D gene: -
clone size: -
CDR3 protein: CASLLLNEQFF
CDR3 DNA: TGTGCCAGCCTTCTTCTTAATGAGCAGTTCTTC

J gene: TRBJ2-5
V gene: TRBV29-1
D gene: TRBD1
clone size: -
CDR3 protein: CSVEDQQGTQETQYF
CDR3 DNA: TGCAGCGTTGAAGATCAACAGGGGACCCAAGAGACCCAGTACTTC

J gene: TRBJ2-1
V gene: TRBV19
D gene: -
clone size: -
CDR3 protein: CASSIVVGGFNEQFF
CDR3 DNA: TGTGCCAGTAGTATAGTGGTTGGGGGCTTCAATGAGCAGTTCTTC